This T cell receptor (beta chain) was identified in a study of molecular identifiers for immune sequencing clone quantification. TCRdb reprocessed the PCR reads with MiXCR, giving one entry per CDR3 protein. The sample records around 300,000 distinct CDR3 sequences, 24% being singletons. The V gene lost 6 bases and the J gene lost 2 bases, with 5 bases spanning the gap. Per the germline V gene, CDR1 is MGHRA and CDR2 is YSYEKL. The CDR3 is 11 residues long. Remarks on this clonotype: Its cognate antigen is unknown.

Broader study findings: Spiked Jurkat TCR RNA equal to one cell could reportedly be picked out among one million naive cells. Clones above 20 RNA copies held over 98% of effector molecules, under 1% in naive cells.

The receptor was derived from a human donor in good health. Some libraries in this study had Jurkat cell RNA spiked in. The sample consisted of naive CD8+ T cells from blood, with Jurkat cell RNA spiked in. The subset here: FACS-sorted CD8+CD4-CCR7+CD45RA+ naive T cells. The V gene is TRBV4-1, the J gene TRBJ2-7; D unresolved. CDR3 DNA: TGCGCCAGCAGAGGCACCTACGAGCAGTACTTC. This translates into CASRGTYEQYF.